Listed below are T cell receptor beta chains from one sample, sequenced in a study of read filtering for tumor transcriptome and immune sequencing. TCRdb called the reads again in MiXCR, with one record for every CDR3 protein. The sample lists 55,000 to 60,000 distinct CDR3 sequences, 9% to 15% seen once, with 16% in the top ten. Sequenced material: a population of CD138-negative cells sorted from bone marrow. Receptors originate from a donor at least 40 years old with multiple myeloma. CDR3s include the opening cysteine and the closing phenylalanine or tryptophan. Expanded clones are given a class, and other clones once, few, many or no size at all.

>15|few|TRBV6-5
CASSYNRGNNQPQHF
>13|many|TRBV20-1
CSARIQGSETQYF
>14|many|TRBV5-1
CASSFGAGGQEQFF
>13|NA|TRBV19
CASSPLKLYGYTF
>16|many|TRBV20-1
CSARRDIGVRNSPLHF
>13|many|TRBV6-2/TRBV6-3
CASSYRANTEAFF
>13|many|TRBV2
CASDTGGNTEAFF
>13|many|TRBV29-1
CSVKGVREGEQYF
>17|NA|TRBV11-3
CASSLSHGQGSNQPQHF
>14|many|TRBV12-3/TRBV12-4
CASIPGQGNEKRFF
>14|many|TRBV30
CAWNGPLMNTEAFF
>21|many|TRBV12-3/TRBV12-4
CASSSRGGGLAGETPYNEQFF
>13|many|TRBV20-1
CSAVAGVVETQYF
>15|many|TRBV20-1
CSAQDLAVGSYEQYF
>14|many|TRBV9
CASSDPGQGYEQYF
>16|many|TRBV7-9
CASSQMDGQGNTEAFF
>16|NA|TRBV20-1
CSARGGVHGPNQPQHF
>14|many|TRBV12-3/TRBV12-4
CANRETVNTGELFF
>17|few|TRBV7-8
CVSSLGLTGGLRGELFF
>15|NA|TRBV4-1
CASSQASGGNTEAFF
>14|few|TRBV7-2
CASSLQRGEETQYF
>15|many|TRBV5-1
CASSTNRDLYTEAFF
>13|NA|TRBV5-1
CASSLWQDHVYTF
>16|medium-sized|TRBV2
CASSEVGASSYNEQFF
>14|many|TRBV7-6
CASSLGTANEKLFF
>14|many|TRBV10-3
CAITTPGEVNEQFF
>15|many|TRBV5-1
CASSLDNQASGGYTF
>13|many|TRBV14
CASSRQLGYEQYF
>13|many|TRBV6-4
CASSENLYNEQFF
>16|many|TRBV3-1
CASSQVSGDLTGELFF
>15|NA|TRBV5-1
CAGSFGDTNNEKLFF
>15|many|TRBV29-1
CSVDATATGGYEQYF
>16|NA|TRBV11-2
CASSSLVRLGTYEQYF
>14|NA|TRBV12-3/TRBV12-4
CASSPGNSGNTIYF
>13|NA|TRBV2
CASRNPRAETQYF
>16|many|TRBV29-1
CSVEGASERGAYEQYF
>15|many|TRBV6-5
CASRADRDSNQPQHF
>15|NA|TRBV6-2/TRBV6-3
CASSFRDRGYNELFF
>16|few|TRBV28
CASSSRGAGDTDTQYF
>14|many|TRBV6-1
CAISGGSSYNEQFF
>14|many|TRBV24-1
CATSEAQGYNGQFF
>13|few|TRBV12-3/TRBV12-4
CASSFGTEETQYF
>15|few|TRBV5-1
CASRGREAMNTEAFF
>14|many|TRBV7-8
CASSFQVYNSPLHF
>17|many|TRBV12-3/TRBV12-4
CASSLAPRRGQNTEAFF
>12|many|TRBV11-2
CASSFLSGRAFF
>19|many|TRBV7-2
CASSSQLRLAGGPLNEQFF
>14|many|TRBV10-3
CAISDSRSNQPQHF
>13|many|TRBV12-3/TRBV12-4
CASRDSANYGYTF
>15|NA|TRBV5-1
CASHSPDRDGNEQFF
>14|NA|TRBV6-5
CTSSYSGQVWTQYF
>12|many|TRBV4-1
CASSYRVDTQYF
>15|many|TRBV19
CASSRDRVNRYEQYF
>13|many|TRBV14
CASSQGRTDTQYF
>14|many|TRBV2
CASSYGSNGSPLHF